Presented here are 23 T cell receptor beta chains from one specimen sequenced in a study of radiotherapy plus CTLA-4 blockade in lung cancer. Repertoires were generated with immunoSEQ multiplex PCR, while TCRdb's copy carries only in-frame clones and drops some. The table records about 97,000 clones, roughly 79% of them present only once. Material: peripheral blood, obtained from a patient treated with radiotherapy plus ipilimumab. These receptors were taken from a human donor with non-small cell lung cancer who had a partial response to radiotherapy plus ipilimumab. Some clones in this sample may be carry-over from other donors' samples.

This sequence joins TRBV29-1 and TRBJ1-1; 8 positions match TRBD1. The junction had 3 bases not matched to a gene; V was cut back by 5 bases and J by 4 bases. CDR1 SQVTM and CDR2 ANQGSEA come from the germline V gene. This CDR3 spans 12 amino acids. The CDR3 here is CSVYRGGTEAFF. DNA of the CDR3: TGCAGCGTTTACAGGGGGGGCACTGAAGCTTTCTTT.

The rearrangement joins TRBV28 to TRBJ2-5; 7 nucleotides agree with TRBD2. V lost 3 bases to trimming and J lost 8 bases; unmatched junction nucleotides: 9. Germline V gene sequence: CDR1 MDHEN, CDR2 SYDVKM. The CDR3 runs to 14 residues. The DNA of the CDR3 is TGTGCCAGCAGTTTCTTGGGACTAACCGAAACCCAGTACTTC. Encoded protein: CASSFLGLTETQYF.

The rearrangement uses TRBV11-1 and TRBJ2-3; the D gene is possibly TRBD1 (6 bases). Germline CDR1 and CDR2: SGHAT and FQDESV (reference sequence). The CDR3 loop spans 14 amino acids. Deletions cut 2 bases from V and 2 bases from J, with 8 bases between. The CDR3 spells CASSLNRVTDTQYF. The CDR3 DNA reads TGTGCCAGCAGCTTAAACAGGGTCACAGATACGCAGTATTTT.

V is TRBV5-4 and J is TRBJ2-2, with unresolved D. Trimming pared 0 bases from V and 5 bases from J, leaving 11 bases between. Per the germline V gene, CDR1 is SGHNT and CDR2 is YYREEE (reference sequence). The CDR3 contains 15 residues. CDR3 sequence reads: CASSLAKRPTGELFF. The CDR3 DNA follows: TGTGCCAGCAGCTTGGCCAAGCGCCCGACCGGGGAGCTGTTTTTT.

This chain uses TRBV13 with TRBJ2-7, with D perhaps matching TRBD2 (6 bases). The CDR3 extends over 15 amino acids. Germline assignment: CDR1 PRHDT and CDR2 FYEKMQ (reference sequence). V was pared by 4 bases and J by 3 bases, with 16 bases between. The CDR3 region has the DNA TGTGCCAGCAGCTCGAGGAGGAGGGGTTACTACGAGCAGTACTTC. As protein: CASSSRRRGYYEQYF.

CDR3 sequence reads: CASVRQPFTVAGNTEAFF. CDR3 DNA: TGTGCCAGCGTACGCCAACCCTTTACTGTGGCGGGAAACACTGAAGCTTTCTTT. V and J are TRBV2 and TRBJ1-1; D unclear. Germline lookup yields CDR1 SNHLY and CDR2 FYNNEI. The CDR3 totals 18 residues. The V gene lost 8 bases and the J gene lost 2 bases, with 27 bases spanning the gap.

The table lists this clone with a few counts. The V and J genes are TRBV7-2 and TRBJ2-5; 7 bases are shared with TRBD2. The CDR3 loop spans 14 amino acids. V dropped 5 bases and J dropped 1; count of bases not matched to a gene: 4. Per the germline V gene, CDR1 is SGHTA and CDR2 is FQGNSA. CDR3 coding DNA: TGTGCCAGCAGCCGGGACTACCTCCAAGAGACCCAGTACTTC. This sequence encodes CASSRDYLQETQYF.

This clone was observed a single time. The CDR3 protein is CASSPQYGTETQYF. CDR3 in DNA: TGTGCCAGCTCACCACAGTACGGTACCGAGACCCAGTACTTC. This chain uses TRBV18 with TRBJ2-5, with D unclear. Between the trimmed V and J ends, which lost 1 base and 5 bases, there was a span of 11 bases. The CDR3 extends over 14 amino acids. CDR1 is KGHSH and CDR2 is LQKENI in the germline V gene.

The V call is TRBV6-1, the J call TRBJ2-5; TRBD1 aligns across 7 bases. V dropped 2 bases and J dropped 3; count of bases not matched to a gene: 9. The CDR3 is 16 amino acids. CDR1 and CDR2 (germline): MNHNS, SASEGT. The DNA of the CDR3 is TGTGCCAGCAGTGAATTGGGACAGAGCCTGAAAGAGACCCAGTACTTC. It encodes CASSELGQSLKETQYF.

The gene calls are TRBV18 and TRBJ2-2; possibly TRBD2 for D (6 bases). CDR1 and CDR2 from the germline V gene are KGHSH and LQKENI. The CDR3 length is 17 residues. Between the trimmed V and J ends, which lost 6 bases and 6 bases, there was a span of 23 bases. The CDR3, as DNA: TGTGCCAGCTCCCCTCAGTTGGGAGGCGGGCACTCCGGGGAGCTGTTTTTT. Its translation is CASSPQLGGGHSGELFF. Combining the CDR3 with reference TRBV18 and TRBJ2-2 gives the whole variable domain NAGVMQNPRHLVRRRGQEARLRCSPMKGHSHVYWYRQLPEEGLKFMVYLQKENIIDESGMPKERFSAEFPKEGPSILRIQQVVRGDSAAYFCASSPQLGGGHSGELFFGEGSRLTVL.

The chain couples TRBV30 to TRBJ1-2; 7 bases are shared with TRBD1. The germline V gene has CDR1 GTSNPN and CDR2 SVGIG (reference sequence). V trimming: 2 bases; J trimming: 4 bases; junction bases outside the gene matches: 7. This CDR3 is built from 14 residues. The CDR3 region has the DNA TGTGCCTGGAGTCGGGACAGCCTGGGCTATGGCTACACCTTC. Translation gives CAWSRDSLGYGYTF.

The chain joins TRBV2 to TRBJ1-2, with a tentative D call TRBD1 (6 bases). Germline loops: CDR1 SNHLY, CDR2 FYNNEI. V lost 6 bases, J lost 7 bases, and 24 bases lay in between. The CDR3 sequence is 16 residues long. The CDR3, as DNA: TGTGCCAGCAGACAACAGGGCCCCTTTGGGGCGGGTGGCTACACCTTC. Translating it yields CASRQQGPFGAGGYTF.

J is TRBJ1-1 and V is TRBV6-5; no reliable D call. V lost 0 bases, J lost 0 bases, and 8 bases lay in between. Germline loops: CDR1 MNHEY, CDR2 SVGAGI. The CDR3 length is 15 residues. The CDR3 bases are TGTGCCAGCAGTTACTCTCGGGTAATGAACACTGAAGCTTTCTTT. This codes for CASSYSRVMNTEAFF.

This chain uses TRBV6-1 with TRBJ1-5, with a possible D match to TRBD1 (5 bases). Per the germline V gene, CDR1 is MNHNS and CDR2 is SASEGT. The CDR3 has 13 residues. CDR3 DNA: TGTGCTGGGCAGGGCAATAGCAATCAGCCCCAGCATTTT. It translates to CAGQGNSNQPQHF.

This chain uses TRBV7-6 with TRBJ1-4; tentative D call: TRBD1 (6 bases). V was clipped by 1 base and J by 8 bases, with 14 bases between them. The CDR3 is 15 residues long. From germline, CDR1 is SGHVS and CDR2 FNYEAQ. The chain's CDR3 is CASSLGTGLGEKLFF. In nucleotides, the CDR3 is TGTGCCAGCAGCTTAGGAACAGGGTTGGGGGAAAAACTGTTTTTT.

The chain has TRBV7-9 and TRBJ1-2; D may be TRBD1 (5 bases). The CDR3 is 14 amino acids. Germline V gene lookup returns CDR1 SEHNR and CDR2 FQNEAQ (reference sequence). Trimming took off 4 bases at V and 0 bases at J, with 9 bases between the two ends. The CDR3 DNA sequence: TGTGCCAGCAGCTCAGGGCCGACTAACTATGGCTACACCTTC. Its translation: CASSSGPTNYGYTF.

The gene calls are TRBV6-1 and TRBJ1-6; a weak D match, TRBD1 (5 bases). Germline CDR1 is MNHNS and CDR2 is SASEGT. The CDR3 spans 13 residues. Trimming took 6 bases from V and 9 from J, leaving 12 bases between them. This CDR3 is CASRGEAFSPLHF. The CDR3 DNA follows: TGTGCCAGCAGAGGGGAGGCTTTTTCACCCCTCCACTTT.

The CDR3 region has the DNA TGTGCCAGCACTCTCCCCCGGGGGGCGACCTACGAGCAGTACTTC. It encodes CASTLPRGATYEQYF. This sequence joins TRBV6-1 and TRBJ2-7; tentative D call: TRBD2 (7 bases). Trimming removed 7 bases at V and 2 bases at J, with 18 bases between. The CDR3 totals 15 residues. From germline, CDR1 is MNHNS and CDR2 SASEGT.

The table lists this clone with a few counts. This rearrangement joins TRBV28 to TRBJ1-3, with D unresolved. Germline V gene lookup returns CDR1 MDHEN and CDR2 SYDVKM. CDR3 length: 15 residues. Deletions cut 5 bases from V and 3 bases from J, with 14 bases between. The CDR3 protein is CASSPNTAGGNTIYF. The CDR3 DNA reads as TGTGCCAGCAGTCCCAATACCGCGGGTGGAAACACCATATATTTT. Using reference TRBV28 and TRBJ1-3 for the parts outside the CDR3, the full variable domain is DVKVTQSSRYLVKRTGEKVFLECVQDMDHENMFWYRQDPGLGLRLIYFSYDVKMKEKGDIPEGYSVSREKKERFSLILESASTNQTSMYLCASSPNTAGGNTIYFGEGSWLTVV.

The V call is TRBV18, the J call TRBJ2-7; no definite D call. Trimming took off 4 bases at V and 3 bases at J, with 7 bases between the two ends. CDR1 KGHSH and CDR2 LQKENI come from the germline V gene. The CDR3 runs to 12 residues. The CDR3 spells CASSLDFYEQYF. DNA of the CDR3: TGTGCCAGCTCACTAGACTTCTACGAGCAGTACTTC.

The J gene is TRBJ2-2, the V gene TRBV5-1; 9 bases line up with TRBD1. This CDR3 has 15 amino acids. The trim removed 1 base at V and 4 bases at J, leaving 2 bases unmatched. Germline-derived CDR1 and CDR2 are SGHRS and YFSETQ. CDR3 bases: TGCGCCAGCAGCTTGACAGGGGGCGGCACCGGGGAGCTGTTTTTT. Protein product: CASSLTGGGTGELFF.

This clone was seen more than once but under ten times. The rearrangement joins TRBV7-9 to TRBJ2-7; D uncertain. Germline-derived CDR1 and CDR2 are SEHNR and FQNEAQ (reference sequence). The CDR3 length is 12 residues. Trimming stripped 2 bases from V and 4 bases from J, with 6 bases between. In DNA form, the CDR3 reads TGTGCCAGCAGCTTAAGCCGGTACGAGCAGTACTTC. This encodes CASSLSRYEQYF.

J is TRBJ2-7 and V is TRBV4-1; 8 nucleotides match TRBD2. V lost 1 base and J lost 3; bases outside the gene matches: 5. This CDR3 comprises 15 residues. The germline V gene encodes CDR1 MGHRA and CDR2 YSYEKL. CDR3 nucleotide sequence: TGCGCCAGCAGCCAAGTTCCGGGAGGGATCTACGAGCAGTACTTC. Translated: CASSQVPGGIYEQYF.